This TCR beta chain was identified during a study of cytomegalovirus exposure and HLA in healthy donors. Study overall: Earlier, 150 million to 200 million T cells were analyzed, and 117 million unique TCR beta sequences were found among them. Study-level points and caveats: Later genetic work tied a missense DCLRE1C variant to beta-chain V and J trimming.

The CDR3 spans 20 residues. CDR1 is KGHSH, CDR2 LQKENI, per germline. After removal of 3 bases from V and 1 base from J, the junction contained 17 bases not matched to a gene. Healthy donors of bone marrow made up the group. Comment on this clone: The antigen remains unidentified.

The study ran its PCR with 60 Vbeta and 13 Jbeta primers. The assay was immunoSEQ multiplex PCR, and TCRdb's table has in-frame clones only and misses some. The top ten clones hold 5.8% of a sample with more than 95,000 clones, about 79% of them seen once. The sample taken for sequencing was PBMCs. V and J are TRBV18 and TRBJ2-3, with 9 bases lining up with TRBD2. The TCR was taken from a man between 60 and 70 years old in good health and CMV-seropositive. The CDR3 nucleotides are TGTGCCAGCTCACCCTGGACTAGCGACCTATCCCAAGGAGGCACAGATACGCAGTATTTT. It yields the protein CASSPWTSDLSQGGTDTQYF.